The T cell receptor beta chain under discussion was sequenced for a study of shared clonotypes between healthy human individuals. The CDR3 extends over 16 amino acids. The J segment lost 6 bases and the V segment lost 2 bases, leaving 8 bases of the junction unmatched. Germline lookup yields CDR1 ENHRY and CDR2 SYGVKD. The naive CD8 population came from CD45RO-negative cells selected for CCR7, without terminally differentiated effector memory CD45RA+ cells. Points from the study as a whole: The four-donor shared clonotypes exceeded non-shared clonotypes in generation probability, with non-shared ones scoring lower. Richness estimates generally favored naive over memory subsets.

This clone appeared a single time. The target antigen is unknown. The assay was run at deep level. Sorted-subset replicate PCR reactions were performed with approximately 200 ng DNA, corresponding to roughly 30,000 T cell genomes. Generated by immunoSEQ multiplex PCR, the TCRdb table keeps only in-frame clones and is missing some. The table records about 2 million clones, roughly 95% of them present only once. The chain joins TRBV10-3 to TRBJ2-2; TRBD1 matches at 8 bases. The receptor's source is a man aged 18 to 30 in good health. Sequenced material: naive CD8+ T cells sorted from blood. CDR3 nucleotides: TGTGCCATCAGTGAGCCCCCGGACAGGGTTGCCGGGGAGCTGTTTTTT. The encoded protein is CAISEPPDRVAGELFF.